This entry lists 19 T cell receptor beta chains sequenced from one sample in a study of blood T cell repertoires in COVID-19. TCRdb's copy holds only in-frame clones and misses some; the assay was immunoSEQ multiplex PCR. Altogether some 180,000 clones are present, roughly 83% being singletons, with the ten largest covering 5.5% to 7%. Material: peripheral blood. The receptors were gathered from a middle-aged woman with COVID-19, enrolled during active disease.

The chain links TRBV2 to TRBJ1-6; TRBD1 agrees at 8 bases. V shed 7 bases, J shed 4 bases, and the junction held 6 bases outside the gene matches. This CDR3 is built from 15 residues. Germline V gene data show CDR1 as SNHLY and CDR2 as FYNNEI. DNA for the CDR3: TGTGCCAGCATCTTACAGGGGGATTATAATTCACCCCTCCACTTT. This gives the protein CASILQGDYNSPLHF.

This chain uses TRBV6-5 with TRBJ2-5; 9 bases are a match to TRBD2. The germline gives CDR1 MNHEY, CDR2 SVGAGI. Trimming at V came to 4 bases and at J to 1 base, leaving 1 base not matched to a gene. CDR3 length: 14 residues. The CDR3 sequence is CASSLGLAQETQYF. The CDR3 DNA follows: TGTGCCAGCAGTTTGGGACTAGCCCAAGAGACCCAGTACTTC.

The chain carries TRBV5-4 and TRBJ1-1; D remains ambiguous. The CDR3 extends over 13 amino acids. The germline gives CDR1 SGHNT, CDR2 YYREEE (reference sequence). V was clipped by 4 bases and J by 3 bases, with 10 bases between them. This CDR3 reads CASSTKLDTEAFF. Written as DNA, the CDR3 is TGTGCCAGCAGCACTAAGCTGGACACTGAAGCTTTCTTT.

A remark on this clone: A junction end diverges from the germline sequence, so it may reflect a read error. The gene calls are TRBV7-2 and TRBJ2-3; possible D gene TRBD1, 8 bases. CDR3 size: 15 residues. The germline V gene encodes CDR1 SGHTA and CDR2 FQGNSA. CDR3 coding DNA: TGTGCCTGCAGGGGGCGGGGACTAACAACAGATACGCAGTATTTT. Encoded protein: CACRGRGLTTDTQYF.

V and J are TRBV4-3 and TRBJ2-7; a possible D gene is TRBD1 (5 bases). The ends were cut back, 1 base at V and 0 bases at J, with 7 bases in the middle. The CDR3 runs 14 residues. Germline CDR1 reads LGHNA; CDR2 reads YSLEER. This chain's CDR3 is CASSQVQGSYEQYF. DNA for the CDR3: TGCGCCAGCAGCCAAGTTCAGGGCTCCTACGAGCAGTACTTC.

This clone has only one observation. The genes are TRBV2 and TRBJ1-6; D unresolved. V was shortened by 3 bases and J by 7 bases, with 4 bases between the two germline ends. Per germline, CDR1 SNHLY and CDR2 FYNNEI. This CDR3 contains 12 residues. This CDR3 is CASSDPNSPLHF. The CDR3 region has the DNA TGTGCCAGCAGTGATCCGAATTCACCCCTCCACTTT.

Here the CDR3 DNA reads TGTGCCAGCAGCCCAATCCCGGGACTAGGTTACAATGAGCAGTTCTTC. Amino acids: CASSPIPGLGYNEQFF. The chain employs TRBV7-6 and TRBJ2-1; TRBD2 matches at 8 bases. Germline loops: CDR1 SGHVS, CDR2 FNYEAQ. The CDR3 runs 16 residues. V was pared by 5 bases and J by 4 bases, with 10 bases of the junction left unmatched.

This sequence joins TRBV5-4 and TRBJ1-1; 9 positions agree with TRBD1. There are 17 residues in the CDR3. V gave up 4 bases and J gave up 4 bases; unmatched junction bases: 14. Germline V gene lookup returns CDR1 SGHNT and CDR2 YYREEE (reference sequence). The CDR3 DNA reads TGTGCCAGCAGCAAACCCGGGACAGGGTTTTTGGGCACTGAAGCTTTCTTT. It yields the protein CASSKPGTGFLGTEAFF.

The V gene is TRBV9, the J gene TRBJ2-3; maybe TRBD1 (6 bases). The germline V and J ends were trimmed by 4 bases and 3 bases, with 12 bases remaining between them. Germline V lookup: CDR1 SGDLS, CDR2 YYNGEE. This CDR3 is built from 14 residues. Here the CDR3 reads CASSPLTGTDTQYF. The CDR3 nucleotides are TGTGCCAGCAGCCCCTTGACAGGTACAGATACGCAGTATTTT.

This chain links TRBV19 with TRBJ2-3, with 7 bases that match TRBD2. The CDR3 consists of 16 residues. Trimming at V came to 3 bases and at J to 0 bases, leaving 6 bases not matched to a gene. Germline CDR1 LNHDA, CDR2 SQIVND (reference sequence). The CDR3 loop reads CASSIQGAGSTDTQYF. CDR3 bases: TGTGCCAGTAGTATTCAAGGAGCGGGGAGCACAGATACGCAGTATTTT.

V usage is TRBV19 and J usage is TRBJ2-1, with TRBD1 matching 7 bases. V was pared by 1 base and J by 7 bases, with 13 bases of the junction left unmatched. The CDR3 runs to 17 residues. Germline CDR1 and CDR2: LNHDA and SQIVND (reference sequence). CDR3 in amino acids: CASSIASQGGLGNEQFF. The CDR3 bases are TGTGCCAGTAGTATAGCCTCCCAAGGGGGCCTAGGGAATGAGCAGTTCTTC. Combining the CDR3 with reference TRBV19 and TRBJ2-1 gives the whole variable domain DGGITQSPKYLFRKEGQNVTLSCEQNLNHDAMYWYRQDPGQGLRLIYYSQIVNDFQKGDIAEGYSVSREKKESFPLTVTSAQKNPTAFYLCASSIASQGGLGNEQFFGPGTRLTVL.

The chain is built from TRBV7-2 and TRBJ2-1; 11 positions match TRBD2. The CDR3 runs to 17 residues. CDR1 is SGHTA and CDR2 is FQGNSA in the germline V gene. Unmatched junction bases numbered 13, after V lost 5 bases and J lost 7 bases. CDR3 residues: CASSPGGVAGGQNEQFF. Here the CDR3 DNA reads TGTGCCAGCAGCCCCGGCGGAGTAGCGGGGGGGCAGAATGAGCAGTTCTTC.

For the CDR3, the DNA is TGCGCCAGCAGCCATACGGGGGGGCCCGGGGAGCTGTTTTTT. This sequence encodes CASSHTGGPGELFF. V and J are TRBV4-3 and TRBJ2-2, with TRBD2 identical over 8 bases. V trimming: 3 bases; J trimming: 6 bases; junction bases outside the gene matches: 3. This CDR3 has 14 amino acids. The germline gives CDR1 LGHNA, CDR2 YSLEER.

This chain connects TRBV7-2 to TRBJ1-5; D unclear. The CDR3 runs 13 residues. Germline lookup yields CDR1 SGHTA and CDR2 FQGNSA. Trimming shortened V by 5 bases and J by 8 bases, and 13 bases separated the two germline ends. The CDR3 nucleotides read TGTGCCAGCAGCCCTAGTCGATCGGAGCCCCAGCATTTT. Translated, it gives CASSPSRSEPQHF.

The genes are TRBV6-5 and TRBJ1-2; 7 positions agree with TRBD1. Losses at the gene ends were 10 bases for V and 4 bases for J; bases not matched to a gene: 12. This CDR3 region has 14 residues. Looked up from germline, CDR1 is MNHEY and CDR2 is SVGAGI. CDR3 bases: TGTGCCACCCGATCGACAGGGCGGGCCTATGGCTACACCTTC. Protein sequence: CATRSTGRAYGYTF.

The chain has TRBV19 and TRBJ2-1; 13 bases agree with TRBD2. CDR1 LNHDA and CDR2 SQIVND come from the germline V gene (reference sequence). The CDR3 spans 15 residues. With V trimmed by 9 bases and J by 2 bases, 4 bases remained unmatched. The CDR3 region is CASGTSGNPYNEQFF. The CDR3 DNA follows: TGTGCCAGCGGGACTAGCGGGAACCCCTACAATGAGCAGTTCTTC.

The chain is built from TRBV4-1 and TRBJ1-5; D may be TRBD1 (5 bases). The germline V gene has CDR1 MGHRA and CDR2 YSYEKL. V was shortened by 4 bases and J by 10 bases, with 14 bases between the two germline ends. The CDR3 totals 13 residues. The CDR3, as DNA: TGCGCCAGCAGCCCTCAGGCGCAGGGACCCCAGCATTTT. Its translation is CASSPQAQGPQHF.

The V call is TRBV9, the J call TRBJ2-5; 7 bases agree with TRBD2. Germline CDR1 and CDR2: SGDLS and YYNGEE. The length of the CDR3 is 17 residues. J was trimmed by 4 bases and V by 2 bases; bases with no gene match: 14. DNA for the CDR3: TGTGCCAGCAGCGTTGGATGGGGCGGGAGCTGGGGAGAGACCCAGTACTTC. Amino acid sequence: CASSVGWGGSWGETQYF.

In its sample, this clone was seen a few times. This chain uses TRBV2 with TRBJ1-2; no definite D call. This CDR3 is built from 14 residues. In germline, CDR1 is SNHLY, CDR2 FYNNEI. V was clipped by 1 base and J by 4 bases, with 10 bases between them. The CDR3: CASSEDEVGYGYTF. DNA for the CDR3: TGTGCCAGCAGTGAAGACGAGGTTGGCTATGGCTACACCTTC.